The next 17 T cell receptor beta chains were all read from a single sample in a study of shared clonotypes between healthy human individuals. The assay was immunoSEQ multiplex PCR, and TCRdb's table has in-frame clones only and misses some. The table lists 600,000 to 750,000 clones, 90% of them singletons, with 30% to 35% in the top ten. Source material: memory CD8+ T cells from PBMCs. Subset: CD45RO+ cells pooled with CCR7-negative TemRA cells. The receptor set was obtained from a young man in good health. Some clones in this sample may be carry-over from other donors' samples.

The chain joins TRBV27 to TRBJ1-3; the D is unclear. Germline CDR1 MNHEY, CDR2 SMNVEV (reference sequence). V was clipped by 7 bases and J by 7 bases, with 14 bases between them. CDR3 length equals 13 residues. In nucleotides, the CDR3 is TGTGCCAGCACCCGCCTTGGAGGGAACACCATATATTTT. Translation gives CASTRLGGNTIYF.

The CDR3 DNA is TGTGCCAGCAGTCCGACAGGGGTGACTGAAGCTTTCTTT. Amino acid sequence: CASSPTGVTEAFF. The chain links TRBV6-5 to TRBJ1-1; TRBD1 aligns across 8 bases. Germline CDR1 reads MNHEY; CDR2 reads SVGAGI. The CDR3 loop spans 13 amino acids. Unmatched junction bases numbered 4, after V lost 5 bases and J lost 5 bases.

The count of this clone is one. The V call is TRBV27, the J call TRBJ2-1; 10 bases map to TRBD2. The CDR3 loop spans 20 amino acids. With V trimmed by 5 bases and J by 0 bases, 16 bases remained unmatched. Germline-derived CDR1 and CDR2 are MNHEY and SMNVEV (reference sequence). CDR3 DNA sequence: TGTGCCAGCAGTCCAAGCGGGACTAGCGCCCCACCAAGCTCCTACAATGAGCAGTTCTTC. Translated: CASSPSGTSAPPSSYNEQFF.

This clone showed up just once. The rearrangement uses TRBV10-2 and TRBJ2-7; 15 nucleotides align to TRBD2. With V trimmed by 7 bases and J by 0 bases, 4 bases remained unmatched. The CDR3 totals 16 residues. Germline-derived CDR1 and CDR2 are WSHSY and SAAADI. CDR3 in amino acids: CASKGTSGRSSYEQYF. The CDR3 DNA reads TGCGCCAGCAAAGGGACTAGCGGGAGGAGCTCCTACGAGCAGTACTTC.

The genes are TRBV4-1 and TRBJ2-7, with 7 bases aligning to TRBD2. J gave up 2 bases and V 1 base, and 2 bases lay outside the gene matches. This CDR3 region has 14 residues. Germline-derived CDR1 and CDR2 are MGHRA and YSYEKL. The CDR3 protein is CASSQARETYEQYF. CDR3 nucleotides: TGCGCCAGCAGCCAAGCGCGGGAGACCTACGAGCAGTACTTC.

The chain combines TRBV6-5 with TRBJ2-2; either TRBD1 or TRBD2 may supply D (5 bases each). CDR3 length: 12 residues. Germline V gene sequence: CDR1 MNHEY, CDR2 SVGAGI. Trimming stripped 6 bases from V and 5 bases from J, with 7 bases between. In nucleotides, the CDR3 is TGTGCCAGCAGCTGGGGGACCGGGGAGCTGTTTTTT. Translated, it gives CASSWGTGELFF.

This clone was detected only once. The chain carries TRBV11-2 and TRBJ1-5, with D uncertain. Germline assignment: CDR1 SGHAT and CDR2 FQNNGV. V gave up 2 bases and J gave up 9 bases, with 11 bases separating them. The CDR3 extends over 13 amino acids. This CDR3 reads CASSLTGPAPQHF. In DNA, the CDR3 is TGTGCCAGCAGCTTAACGGGCCCGGCGCCCCAGCATTTT.

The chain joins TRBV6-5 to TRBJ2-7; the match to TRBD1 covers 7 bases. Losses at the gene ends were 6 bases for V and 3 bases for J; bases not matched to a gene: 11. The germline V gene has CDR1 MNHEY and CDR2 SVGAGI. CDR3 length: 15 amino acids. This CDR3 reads CASRERPGQNYEQYF. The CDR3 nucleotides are TGTGCCAGCAGGGAGAGGCCGGGACAGAACTACGAGCAGTACTTC.

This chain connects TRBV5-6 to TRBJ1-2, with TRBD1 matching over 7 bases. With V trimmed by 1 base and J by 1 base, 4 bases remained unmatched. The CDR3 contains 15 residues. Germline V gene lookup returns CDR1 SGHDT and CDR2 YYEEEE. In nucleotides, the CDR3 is TGTGCCAGCAGCTTGCAGGGGGGGCATAACTATGGCTACACCTTC. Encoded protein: CASSLQGGHNYGYTF.

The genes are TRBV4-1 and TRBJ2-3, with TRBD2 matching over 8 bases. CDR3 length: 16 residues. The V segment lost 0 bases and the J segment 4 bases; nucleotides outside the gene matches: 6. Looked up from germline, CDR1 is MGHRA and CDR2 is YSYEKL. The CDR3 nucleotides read TGCGCCAGCAGCCAAGATCGACTAGCGCGATCAGATACGCAGTATTTT. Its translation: CASSQDRLARSDTQYF.

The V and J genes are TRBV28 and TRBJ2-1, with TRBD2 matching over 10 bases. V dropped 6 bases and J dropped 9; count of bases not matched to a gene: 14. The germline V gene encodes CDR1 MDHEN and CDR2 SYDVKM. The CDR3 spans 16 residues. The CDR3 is CASSMGPAGGPGEQFF. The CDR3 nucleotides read TGTGCCAGCAGCATGGGACCAGCGGGAGGGCCGGGTGAGCAGTTCTTC.

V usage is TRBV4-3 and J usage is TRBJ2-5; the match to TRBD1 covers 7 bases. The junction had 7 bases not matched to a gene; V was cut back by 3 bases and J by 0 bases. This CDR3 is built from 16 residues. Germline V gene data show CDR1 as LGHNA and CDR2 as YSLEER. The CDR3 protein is CASSQSDRAYQETQYF. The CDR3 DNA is TGCGCCAGCAGCCAGTCTGACAGGGCCTACCAAGAGACCCAGTACTTC.

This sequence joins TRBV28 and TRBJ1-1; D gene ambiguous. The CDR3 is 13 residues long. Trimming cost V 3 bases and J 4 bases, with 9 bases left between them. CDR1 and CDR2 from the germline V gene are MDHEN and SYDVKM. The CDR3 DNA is TGTGCCAGCAGTTTGTGGGATCTCACTGAAGCTTTCTTT. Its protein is CASSLWDLTEAFF.

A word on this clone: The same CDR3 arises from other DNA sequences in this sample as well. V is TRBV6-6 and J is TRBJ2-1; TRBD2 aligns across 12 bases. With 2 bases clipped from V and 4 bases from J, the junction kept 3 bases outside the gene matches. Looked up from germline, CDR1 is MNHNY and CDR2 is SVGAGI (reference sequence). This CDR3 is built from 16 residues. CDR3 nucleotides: TGTGCCAGCAGTTACCCCGGACTAGCGGGGTACAATGAGCAGTTCTTC. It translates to CASSYPGLAGYNEQFF.

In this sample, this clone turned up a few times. The CDR3 loop is CASTDRSITGELFF. DNA for the CDR3: TGTGCCAGCACGGACAGGTCGATCACCGGGGAGCTGTTTTTT. This chain connects TRBV2 to TRBJ2-2; 7 nucleotides match TRBD1. Per the germline V gene, CDR1 is SNHLY and CDR2 is FYNNEI. V gave up 7 bases and J gave up 4 bases; unmatched junction bases: 6. The CDR3 has 14 amino acids.

The CDR3 is CASSPYWTATYEQYF. Written as DNA, the CDR3 is TGTGCCAGCAGCCCGTATTGGACAGCCACCTACGAGCAGTACTTC. The chain recombines TRBV28 with TRBJ2-7, with D possibly TRBD1 on 6 matching bases. V was pared by 6 bases and J by 2 bases, with 17 bases between. Germline V gene lookup returns CDR1 MDHEN and CDR2 SYDVKM. CDR3 length equals 15 residues. The full variable domain, completed using reference TRBV28 and TRBJ2-7, is DVKVTQSSRYLVKRTGEKVFLECVQDMDHENMFWYRQDPGLGLRLIYFSYDVKMKEKGDIPEGYSVSREKKERFSLILESASTNQTSMYLCASSPYWTATYEQYFGPGTRLTVT.

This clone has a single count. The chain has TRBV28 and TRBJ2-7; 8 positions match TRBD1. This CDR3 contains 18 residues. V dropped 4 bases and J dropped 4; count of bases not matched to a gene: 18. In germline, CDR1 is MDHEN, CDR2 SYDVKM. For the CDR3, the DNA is TGTGCCAGCAGTTCTCCCAGTAAGAGGGCAGGGGGCAGGTACGAGCAGTACTTC. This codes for CASSSPSKRAGGRYEQYF.